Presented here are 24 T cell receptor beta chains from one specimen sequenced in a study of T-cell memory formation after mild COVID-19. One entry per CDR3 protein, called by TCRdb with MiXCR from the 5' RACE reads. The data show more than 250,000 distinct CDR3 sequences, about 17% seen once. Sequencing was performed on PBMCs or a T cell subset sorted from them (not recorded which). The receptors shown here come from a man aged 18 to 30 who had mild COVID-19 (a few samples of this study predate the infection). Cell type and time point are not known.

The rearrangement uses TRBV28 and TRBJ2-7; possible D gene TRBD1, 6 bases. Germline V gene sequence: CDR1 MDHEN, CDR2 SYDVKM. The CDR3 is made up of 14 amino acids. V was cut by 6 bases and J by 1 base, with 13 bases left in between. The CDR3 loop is CASSPRTASYEQYV. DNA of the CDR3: TGTGCCAGCAGCCCCCGGACAGCTTCCTACGAGCAGTACGTC.

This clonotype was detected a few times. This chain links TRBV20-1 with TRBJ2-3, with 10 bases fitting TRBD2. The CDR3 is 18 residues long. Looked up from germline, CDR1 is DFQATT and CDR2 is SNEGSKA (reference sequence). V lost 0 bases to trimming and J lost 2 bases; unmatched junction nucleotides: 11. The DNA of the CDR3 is TGCAGTGCTAGAGATCGGTCTAGCGGGGGCCCAATCACAGATACGCAGTATTTT. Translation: CSARDRSSGGPITDTQYF.

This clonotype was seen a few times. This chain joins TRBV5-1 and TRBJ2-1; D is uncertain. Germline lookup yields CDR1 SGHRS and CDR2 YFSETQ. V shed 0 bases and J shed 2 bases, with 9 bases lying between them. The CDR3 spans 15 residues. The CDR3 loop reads CASSLVGGTYNEQFF. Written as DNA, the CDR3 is TGCGCCAGCAGCTTGGTTGGTGGCACCTACAATGAGCAGTTCTTC.

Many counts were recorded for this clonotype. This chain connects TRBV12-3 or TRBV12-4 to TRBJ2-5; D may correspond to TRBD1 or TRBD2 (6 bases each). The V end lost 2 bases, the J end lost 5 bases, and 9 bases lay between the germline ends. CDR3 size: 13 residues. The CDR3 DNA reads TGTGCCAGCAGTTTAAGGGGGGCGGAGACCCAGTACTTC. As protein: CASSLRGAETQYF.

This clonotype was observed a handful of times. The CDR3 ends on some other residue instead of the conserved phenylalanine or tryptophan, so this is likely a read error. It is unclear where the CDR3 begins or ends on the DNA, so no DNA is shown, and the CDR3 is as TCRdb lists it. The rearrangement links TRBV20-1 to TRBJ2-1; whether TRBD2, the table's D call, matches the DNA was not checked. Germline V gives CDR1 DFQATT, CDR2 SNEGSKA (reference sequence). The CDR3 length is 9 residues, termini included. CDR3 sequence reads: CSAGGASKL.

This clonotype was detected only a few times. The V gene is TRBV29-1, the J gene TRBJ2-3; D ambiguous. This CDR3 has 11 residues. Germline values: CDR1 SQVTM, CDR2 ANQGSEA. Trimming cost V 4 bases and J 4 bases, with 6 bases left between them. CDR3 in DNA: TGCAGCGTTGGGTTAGCAGATACGCAGTATTTT. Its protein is CSVGLADTQYF.

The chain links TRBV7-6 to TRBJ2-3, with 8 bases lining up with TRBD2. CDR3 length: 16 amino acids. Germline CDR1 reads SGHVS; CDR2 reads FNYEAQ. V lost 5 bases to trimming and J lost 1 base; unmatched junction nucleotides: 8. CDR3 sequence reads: CASSRQRGPRTDTQYF. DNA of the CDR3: TGTGCCAGCAGCCGCCAGCGGGGGCCACGCACAGATACGCAGTATTTT.

The CDR3 DNA reads TGCGCCAGCAGCCAGTTCGGCACGAACACTGAAGCTTTCTTT. This encodes CASSQFGTNTEAFF. The chain couples TRBV4-1 to TRBJ1-1; D is unresolved. Per germline, CDR1 MGHRA and CDR2 YSYEKL. The CDR3 is 14 residues long. V gave up 3 bases and J gave up 1 base, with 9 bases separating them.

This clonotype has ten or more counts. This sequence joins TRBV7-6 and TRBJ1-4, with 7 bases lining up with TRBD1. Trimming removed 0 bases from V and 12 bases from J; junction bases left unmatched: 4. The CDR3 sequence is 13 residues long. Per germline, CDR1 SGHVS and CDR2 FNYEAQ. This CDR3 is CASSLAEGGQLFF. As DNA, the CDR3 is TGTGCCAGCAGCTTAGCGGAAGGGGGCCAACTGTTTTTT.

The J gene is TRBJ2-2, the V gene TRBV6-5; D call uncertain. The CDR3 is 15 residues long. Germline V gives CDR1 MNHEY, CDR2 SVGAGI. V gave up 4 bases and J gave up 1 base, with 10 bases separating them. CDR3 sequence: CASSSRKRNTGELFF. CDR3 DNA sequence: TGTGCCAGCAGTTCTCGTAAGCGGAACACCGGGGAGCTGTTTTTT.

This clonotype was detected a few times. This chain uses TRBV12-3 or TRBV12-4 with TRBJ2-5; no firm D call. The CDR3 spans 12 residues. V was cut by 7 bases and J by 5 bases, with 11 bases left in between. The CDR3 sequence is CASTHSKETQYF. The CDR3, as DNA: TGTGCCAGCACTCATAGTAAGGAGACCCAGTACTTC.

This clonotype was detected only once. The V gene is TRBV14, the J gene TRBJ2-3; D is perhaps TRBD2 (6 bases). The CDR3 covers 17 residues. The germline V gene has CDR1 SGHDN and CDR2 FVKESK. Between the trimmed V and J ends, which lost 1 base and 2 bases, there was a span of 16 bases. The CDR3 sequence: CASSQGGSGAFTDTQYF. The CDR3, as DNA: TGTGCCAGCAGCCAAGGTGGTAGCGGCGCATTCACAGATACGCAGTATTTT.

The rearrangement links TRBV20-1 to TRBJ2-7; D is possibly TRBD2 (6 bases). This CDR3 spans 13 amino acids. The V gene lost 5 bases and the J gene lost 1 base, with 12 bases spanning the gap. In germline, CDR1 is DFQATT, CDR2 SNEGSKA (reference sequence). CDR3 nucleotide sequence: TGCAGTGCTTTTGATGGGAGGTCCTACGAGCAGTACGTC. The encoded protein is CSAFDGRSYEQYV.

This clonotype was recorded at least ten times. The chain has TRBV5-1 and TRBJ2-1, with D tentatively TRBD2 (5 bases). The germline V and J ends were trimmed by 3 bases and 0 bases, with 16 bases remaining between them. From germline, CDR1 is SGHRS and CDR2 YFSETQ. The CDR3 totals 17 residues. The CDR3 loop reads CASSSTAGSGSYNEQFF. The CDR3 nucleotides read TGCGCCAGCAGCTCCACGGCAGGCAGCGGCTCCTACAATGAGCAGTTCTTC.

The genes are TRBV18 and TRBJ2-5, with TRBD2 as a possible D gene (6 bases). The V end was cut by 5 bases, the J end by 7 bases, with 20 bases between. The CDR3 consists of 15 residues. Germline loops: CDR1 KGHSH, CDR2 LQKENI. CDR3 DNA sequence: TGTGCCAGCTCAACAGCCGGGACTTCCAAGGGGACCCAGTACTTC. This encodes CASSTAGTSKGTQYF.

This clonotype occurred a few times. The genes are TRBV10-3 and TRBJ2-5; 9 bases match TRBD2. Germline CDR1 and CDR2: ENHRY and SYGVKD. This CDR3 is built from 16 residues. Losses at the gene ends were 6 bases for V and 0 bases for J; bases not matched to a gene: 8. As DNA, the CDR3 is TGTGCCATCAGGGAGGGTAGCGGGGGTTACCAAGAGACCCAGTACTTC. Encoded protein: CAIREGSGGYQETQYF.

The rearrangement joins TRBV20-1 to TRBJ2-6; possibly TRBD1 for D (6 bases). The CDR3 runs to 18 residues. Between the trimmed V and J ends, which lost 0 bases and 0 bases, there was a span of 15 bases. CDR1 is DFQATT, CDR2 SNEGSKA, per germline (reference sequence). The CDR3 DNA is TGCAGTGCTAGAGAGGGACAACTCGGAGGCTCTGGGGCCAACGTCCTGACTTTC. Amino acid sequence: CSAREGQLGGSGANVLTF.

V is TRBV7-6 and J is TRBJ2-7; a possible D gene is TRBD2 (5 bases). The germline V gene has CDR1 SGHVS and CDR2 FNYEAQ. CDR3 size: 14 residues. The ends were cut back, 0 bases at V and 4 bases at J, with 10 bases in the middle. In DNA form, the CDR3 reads TGTGCCAGCAGCTTAGCGGGCGGAGGTTACGAGCAGTACTTC. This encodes CASSLAGGGYEQYF.

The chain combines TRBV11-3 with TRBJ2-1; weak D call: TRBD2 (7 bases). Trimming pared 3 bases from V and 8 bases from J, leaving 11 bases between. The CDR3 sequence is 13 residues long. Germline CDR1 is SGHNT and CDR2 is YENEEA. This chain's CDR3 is CASSFGGRYEQFF. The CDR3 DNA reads TGTGCCAGCAGCTTCGGGGGGCGGTATGAGCAGTTCTTC.

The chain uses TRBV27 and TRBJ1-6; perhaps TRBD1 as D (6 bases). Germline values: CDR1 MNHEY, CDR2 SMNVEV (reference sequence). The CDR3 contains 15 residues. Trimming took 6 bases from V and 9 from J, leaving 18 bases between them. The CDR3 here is CASRPGGGLGSPLHF. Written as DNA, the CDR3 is TGTGCCAGCAGACCTGGAGGGGGTTTGGGTTCACCCCTCCACTTT.

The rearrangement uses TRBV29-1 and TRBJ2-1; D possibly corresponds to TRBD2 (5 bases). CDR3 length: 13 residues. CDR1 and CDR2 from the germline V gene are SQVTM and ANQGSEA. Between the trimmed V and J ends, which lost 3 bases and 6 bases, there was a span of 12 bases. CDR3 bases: TGCAGCGTTGATCGGGGTTCCGGCAATGAGCAGTTCTTC. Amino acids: CSVDRGSGNEQFF.

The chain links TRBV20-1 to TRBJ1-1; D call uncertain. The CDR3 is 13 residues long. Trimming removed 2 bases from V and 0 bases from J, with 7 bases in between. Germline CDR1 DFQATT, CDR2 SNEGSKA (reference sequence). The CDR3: CSARSQLNTEAFF. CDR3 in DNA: TGCAGTGCTAGATCCCAACTGAACACTGAAGCTTTCTTT.

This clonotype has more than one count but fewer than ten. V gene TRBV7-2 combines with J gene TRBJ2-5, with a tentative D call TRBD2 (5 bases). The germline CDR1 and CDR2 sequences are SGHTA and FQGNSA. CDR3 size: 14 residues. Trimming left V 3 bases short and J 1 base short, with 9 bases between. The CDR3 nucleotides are TGTGCCAGCAGCTTCGGACTTATCCAAGAGACCCAGTACTTC. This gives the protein CASSFGLIQETQYF.

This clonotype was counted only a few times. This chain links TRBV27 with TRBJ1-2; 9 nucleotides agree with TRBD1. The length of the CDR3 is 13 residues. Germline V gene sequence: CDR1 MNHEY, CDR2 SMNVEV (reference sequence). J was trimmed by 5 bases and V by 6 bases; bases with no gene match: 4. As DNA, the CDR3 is TGTGCCAGCAGGGGACAGGGAGGGTATGGCTACACCTTC. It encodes CASRGQGGYGYTF.